These 23 T cell receptor beta chains share one sample of origin, sequenced in a study of OX40 agonist ivuxolimab in advanced cancers. Produced via immunoSEQ multiplex PCR; TCRdb's table is partial and in-frame only. In the table there are roughly 40,000 clones, about 87% of which are singletons. Sequenced here: CD4+ or CD8+ T cells sorted from blood, sampled in a trial of the OX40 agonist ivuxolimab. All receptors derive from an adult with an advanced solid tumor such as melanoma, head and neck, liver or kidney cancer.

The rearrangement joins TRBV6-1 to TRBJ2-1; 12 bases are shared with TRBD2. Germline loops: CDR1 MNHNS, CDR2 SASEGT. This CDR3 comprises 15 residues. Losses at the gene ends were 4 bases for V and 10 bases for J; bases not matched to a gene: 8. CDR3 sequence: CASSGRLAGGWEQFF. The CDR3 coding sequence is TGTGCCAGCAGTGGGCGGCTAGCGGGAGGGTGGGAGCAGTTCTTC.

The gene calls are TRBV11-2 and TRBJ2-6, with no clear D. V lost 4 bases and J 0 bases, leaving 4 bases between the germline ends. The CDR3 contains 14 residues. Germline CDR1 reads SGHAT; CDR2 reads FQNNGV. The CDR3 is CASSYSSGANVLTF. CDR3 nucleotide sequence: TGTGCCAGCAGCTACAGCTCTGGGGCCAACGTCCTGACTTTC.

The chain has TRBV5-1 and TRBJ2-3; D gene uncertain. With 0 bases removed from V and 2 bases from J, the gap between germline ends came to 10 bases. Germline V lookup: CDR1 SGHRS, CDR2 YFSETQ. CDR3 length equals 15 residues. The CDR3 DNA reads TGCGCCAGCAGCTTGGGACTGCATGTCACAGATACGCAGTATTTT. This gives the protein CASSLGLHVTDTQYF.

This clone showed up just once. The chain joins TRBV2 to TRBJ1-2; perhaps TRBD1 as D (6 bases). Germline assignment: CDR1 SNHLY and CDR2 FYNNEI. V was pared by 4 bases and J by 4 bases, with 13 bases between. This CDR3 region has 14 residues. CDR3 sequence: CASSVSGDFYGYTF. The CDR3 nucleotides are TGTGCCAGCAGTGTGTCAGGGGATTTCTATGGCTACACCTTC.

The rearrangement links TRBV6-1 to TRBJ1-5; D gene ambiguous. This CDR3 has 14 residues. Germline V gene sequence: CDR1 MNHNS, CDR2 SASEGT. Trimming took 4 bases from V and 5 from J, leaving 12 bases between them. CDR3 in amino acids: CASSGRPRDQPQHF. The CDR3 nucleotides read TGTGCCAGCAGTGGACGGCCCCGCGATCAGCCCCAGCATTTT.

The chain recombines TRBV28 with TRBJ1-5; maybe TRBD1 (6 bases). This CDR3 has 16 residues. CDR1 and CDR2 from the germline V gene are MDHEN and SYDVKM. The V gene lost 1 base and the J gene lost 6 bases, with 16 bases spanning the gap. CDR3 amino acids: CASSLSGATWSQPQHF. DNA for the CDR3: TGTGCCAGCAGTTTATCAGGGGCCACCTGGTCTCAGCCCCAGCATTTT.

The chain carries TRBV7-9 and TRBJ2-7; perhaps TRBD1 as D (6 bases). Germline V lookup: CDR1 SEHNR, CDR2 FQNEAQ (reference sequence). CDR3 size: 13 residues. V was clipped by 5 bases and J by 1 base, with 9 bases between them. The DNA for the CDR3 is TGTGCCAGCAGCGGACAGTCTTCCTACGAGCAGTACTTC. It yields the protein CASSGQSSYEQYF.

This chain joins TRBV18 and TRBJ2-2; TRBD1 is a possible D gene (6 bases). Germline-derived CDR1 and CDR2 are KGHSH and LQKENI. Trimming removed 2 bases at V and 4 bases at J, with 8 bases between. This CDR3 is built from 14 residues. CDR3 coding DNA: TGTGCCAGCTCACCAAGGACAGCCACCGGGGAGCTGTTTTTT. Encoded protein: CASSPRTATGELFF.

The rearrangement joins TRBV7-9 to TRBJ2-3; 7 bases are shared with TRBD1. The CDR3 runs 13 residues. V shed 5 bases, J shed 6 bases, and the junction held 5 bases outside the gene matches. Germline V gene lookup returns CDR1 SEHNR and CDR2 FQNEAQ (reference sequence). CDR3 amino acids: CASSRQGSDTQYF. CDR3 DNA: TGTGCCAGCAGCCGACAGGGTAGTGATACGCAGTATTTT. The full variable domain, its missing parts supplied by reference TRBV7-9 and TRBJ2-3, is DTGVSQNPRHKITKRGQNVTFRCDPISEHNRLYWYRQTLGQGPEFLTYFQNEAQLEKSRLLSDRFSAERPKGSFSTLEIQRTEQGDSAMYLCASSRQGSDTQYFGPGTRLTVL.

This rearrangement joins TRBV4-1 to TRBJ1-3; no firm D call. Germline V gene sequence: CDR1 MGHRA, CDR2 YSYEKL. The V end was cut by 4 bases, the J end by 4 bases, with 17 bases between. The CDR3 extends over 16 amino acids. CDR3 amino acids: CASSPAARATGNTIYF. The CDR3 nucleotides read TGCGCCAGCAGCCCGGCTGCTCGGGCTACGGGAAACACCATATATTTT.

A single count supports this clone. This chain uses TRBV7-2 with TRBJ1-5; D ambiguous. This CDR3 contains 14 residues. Germline loops: CDR1 SGHTA, CDR2 FQGNSA. Trimming left V 3 bases short and J 7 bases short, with 13 bases between. CDR3 nucleotides: TGTGCCAGCAGCTTTCCCGGGGAAAGGCAGCCCCAGCATTTT. Translation gives CASSFPGERQPQHF.

The chain joins TRBV11-1 to TRBJ2-7, with no clear D. Germline lookup yields CDR1 SGHAT and CDR2 FQDESV (reference sequence). The CDR3 loop spans 13 amino acids. The V end lost 5 bases, the J end lost 0 bases, and 8 bases lay between the germline ends. The CDR3 DNA reads TGTGCCAGCAGCCCGGTCCTCTCCTACGAGCAGTACTTC. The encoded protein is CASSPVLSYEQYF.

V gene TRBV2 combines with J gene TRBJ2-2, with 7 bases fitting TRBD1. The CDR3 consists of 15 residues. V shed 6 bases, J shed 4 bases, and the junction held 8 bases outside the gene matches. Looked up from germline, CDR1 is SNHLY and CDR2 is FYNNEI. CDR3 sequence reads: CASREQGFATGELFF. CDR3 sequence (DNA): TGTGCCAGCAGGGAACAGGGGTTTGCCACCGGGGAGCTGTTTTTT.

The CDR3 coding sequence is TGTGCCAGCATTACAACAGGAACCTCCTACGAGCAGTACTTC. As protein: CASITTGTSYEQYF. This chain connects TRBV2 to TRBJ2-7, with TRBD1 as a possible D gene (5 bases). The germline V and J ends were trimmed by 7 bases and 0 bases, with 13 bases remaining between them. The germline V gene encodes CDR1 SNHLY and CDR2 FYNNEI. The CDR3 has 14 residues. Filled out from reference TRBV2 and TRBJ2-7, the complete variable domain reads EPEVTQTPSHQVTQMGQEVILRCVPISNHLYFYWYRQILGQKVEFLVSFYNNEISEKSEIFDDQFSVERPDGSNFTLKIRSTKLEDSAMYFCASITTGTSYEQYFGPGTRLTVT.

The genes are TRBV18 and TRBJ2-4; 16 nucleotides line up with TRBD2. CDR3 length: 19 amino acids. Germline assignment: CDR1 KGHSH and CDR2 LQKENI. Germline trimming cut 4 bases from V and 1 base from J; bases unmatched to any gene: 7. The CDR3 DNA follows: TGTGCCAGCTCACTGGGACTAGCGGGAGGGCCGGGTGCCAAAAACATTCAGTACTTC. This gives the protein CASSLGLAGGPGAKNIQYF.

This chain connects TRBV6-6 to TRBJ2-7, with 10 nucleotides matching TRBD2. The CDR3 sequence is 14 residues long. Germline assignment: CDR1 MNHNY and CDR2 SVGAGI (reference sequence). The trim removed 6 bases at V and 1 base at J, leaving 3 bases unmatched. The CDR3 loop is CASRQTSGSYEQYF. CDR3 DNA: TGTGCCAGCAGGCAGACTAGCGGGTCCTACGAGCAGTACTTC.

The chain employs TRBV27 and TRBJ1-2; D gene uncertain. The ends were cut back, 0 bases at V and 2 bases at J, with 10 bases in the middle. This CDR3 comprises 15 residues. Germline assignment: CDR1 MNHEY and CDR2 SMNVEV (reference sequence). CDR3 loop: CASSLSGLPNYGYTF. The CDR3, as DNA: TGTGCCAGCAGTTTATCCGGACTACCAAACTATGGCTACACCTTC.

The table lists this clone with a few counts. The V call is TRBV18, the J call TRBJ1-4; D call uncertain. The germline V gene has CDR1 KGHSH and CDR2 LQKENI. V was shortened by 3 bases and J by 4 bases, with 9 bases between the two germline ends. The CDR3 length is 14 residues. CDR3 loop: CASSPEGGNEKLFF. CDR3 nucleotide sequence: TGTGCCAGCTCACCGGAGGGAGGTAATGAAAAACTGTTTTTT.

V usage is TRBV19 and J usage is TRBJ2-1; possibly TRBD2 for D (5 bases). The CDR3 totals 13 residues. Trimming removed 5 bases from V and 3 bases from J, with 8 bases in between. Germline V CDR1 and CDR2: LNHDA, SQIVND (reference sequence). CDR3 in DNA: TGTGCCAGTAGTGAGGGCGTCTACAATGAGCAGTTCTTC. It codes for CASSEGVYNEQFF. Filled out from reference TRBV19 and TRBJ2-1, the complete variable domain reads DGGITQSPKYLFRKEGQNVTLSCEQNLNHDAMYWYRQDPGQGLRLIYYSQIVNDFQKGDIAEGYSVSREKKESFPLTVTSAQKNPTAFYLCASSEGVYNEQFFGPGTRLTVL.

The J gene is TRBJ2-1, the V gene TRBV28; 8 bases align to TRBD2. Germline loops: CDR1 MDHEN, CDR2 SYDVKM. The CDR3 contains 16 residues. Unmatched junction bases numbered 7, after V lost 5 bases and J lost 1 base. The CDR3 DNA reads as TGTGCCAGCAGTGGTTCAGTAGCGGGGTCCTACAATGAGCAGTTCTTC. Its translation: CASSGSVAGSYNEQFF.

The chain recombines TRBV7-9 with TRBJ1-2; 8 bases are shared with TRBD1. Per the germline V gene, CDR1 is SEHNR and CDR2 is FQNEAQ (reference sequence). Unmatched junction bases numbered 14, after V lost 5 bases and J lost 0 bases. The CDR3 is made up of 18 amino acids. The CDR3 here is CASSPRGDRINTNYGYTF. The CDR3 bases are TGTGCCAGCAGCCCCAGGGGGGACAGGATAAATACTAACTATGGCTACACCTTC.

This clone showed up just a few times. The CDR3 DNA reads TGTGCCAGCAGTGACTGGACAGGGGACACTGAAGCTTTCTTT. This sequence encodes CASSDWTGDTEAFF. The gene calls are TRBV25-1 and TRBJ1-1, with 9 bases that match TRBD1. CDR1 and CDR2 (germline): MGHDK, SYGVNS. After removal of 3 bases from V and 3 bases from J, the junction contained 2 bases not matched to a gene. The CDR3 totals 14 residues.

The V call is TRBV6-6, the J call TRBJ2-7; 7 nucleotides line up with TRBD1. Losses at the gene ends were 0 bases for V and 2 bases for J; bases not matched to a gene: 1. The CDR3 sequence is 14 residues long. Germline CDR1 reads MNHNY; CDR2 reads SVGAGI (reference sequence). The CDR3 loop reads CASSYSTGAYEQYF. CDR3 in DNA: TGTGCCAGCAGTTACTCAACAGGGGCCTACGAGCAGTACTTC.